These T cell receptor beta chains were read from a single sample in a study of T cell changes during pregnancy in multiple sclerosis. The protocol was immunoSEQ multiplex PCR, while the TCRdb copy is restricted to in-frame clones and leaves out a portion. Of approximately 40,000 clones in the sample, roughly 90% were seen once. Sequencing was performed on CD8+ T cells from peripheral blood mononuclear cells, taken in the third trimester of pregnancy. The source is a female donor with multiple sclerosis, enrolled in a pregnancy study. Each CDR3 is given without its conserved first and last residue. A clone size is listed for some rows: how often the clone was seen (once, few, many), or a class if it is expanded.

>-|TRBJ1-3|TRBV4-2
ASSPTGTGDGNTIY
>-|TRBJ2-5|TRBV19
ASSMAASGGGGETQY
>-|TRBJ2-7|TRBV27
ASSFRDRGYEQY
>-|TRBJ2-7|TRBV7-9
ASSSRGGSSYEQY
>-|TRBJ2-3|TRBV7-3
ASSLIGGTDTQY
>-|TRBJ1-1|TRBV5-8
ASSLGGERGTEAF
>-|TRBJ2-3|TRBV9
ASNPLVTSTDTQY
>-|TRBJ2-2|TRBV10-3
AITQTSGNTGELF
>once|TRBJ2-1|TRBV7-9
ASSLSPFNEQF
>once|TRBJ2-7|TRBV4-3
ASSPRTRDSSEQY
>-|TRBJ2-7|TRBV7-3
ASSLGQGDEQY
>-|TRBJ1-2|TRBV20-1
SASTLTGYT
>-|TRBJ2-1|TRBV4-3
ASSQDPASSSYNEQF
>-|TRBJ2-7|TRBV4-3
ASSQDRFGGYEQY
>-|TRBJ1-5|TRBV7-6
ASSQTGFNQPQH
>once|TRBJ2-5|TRBV9
ASSPGAGLEKETQY
>few|TRBJ2-7|TRBV4-3
ASSQDETGGFYEQY
>-|TRBJ2-6|TRBV6-1
ASSGTGDGANVLT
>-|TRBJ2-1|TRBV27
ASSLGTRADEQF
>-|TRBJ2-2|TRBV7-9
ASSFFALTTGELF
>few|TRBJ2-3|TRBV4-3
ASSQGKGSGTDTQY
>-|TRBJ1-3|TRBV7-9
ASSLVSGGNTIY
>-|TRBJ1-2|TRBV7-2
ASSRRQENGYT
>-|TRBJ2-5|TRBV6-5
ASSYPGGGRGETQY